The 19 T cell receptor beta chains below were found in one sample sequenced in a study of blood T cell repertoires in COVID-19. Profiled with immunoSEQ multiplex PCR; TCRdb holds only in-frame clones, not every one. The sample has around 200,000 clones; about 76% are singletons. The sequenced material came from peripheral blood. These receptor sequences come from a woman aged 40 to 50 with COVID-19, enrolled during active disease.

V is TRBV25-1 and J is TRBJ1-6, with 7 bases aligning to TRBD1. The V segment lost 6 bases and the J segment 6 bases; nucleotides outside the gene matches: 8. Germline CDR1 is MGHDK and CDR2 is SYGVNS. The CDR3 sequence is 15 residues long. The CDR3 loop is CASRQAQGPNSPLHF. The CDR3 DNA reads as TGTGCCAGCAGACAAGCACAGGGGCCTAATTCACCCCTCCACTTT.

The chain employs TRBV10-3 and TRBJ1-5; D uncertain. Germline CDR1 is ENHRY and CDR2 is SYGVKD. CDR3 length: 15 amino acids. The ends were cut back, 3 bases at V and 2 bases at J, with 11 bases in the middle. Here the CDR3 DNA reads TGTGCCATCAGTGAAGCGATTGTGGGCAATCAGCCCCAGCATTTT. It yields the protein CAISEAIVGNQPQHF.

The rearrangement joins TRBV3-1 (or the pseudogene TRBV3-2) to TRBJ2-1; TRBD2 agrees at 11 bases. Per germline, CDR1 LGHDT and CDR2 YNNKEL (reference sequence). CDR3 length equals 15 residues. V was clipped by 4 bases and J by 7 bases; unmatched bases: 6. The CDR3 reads CASSLLAGARNEQFF. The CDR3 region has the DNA TGTGCCAGCAGCCTACTAGCGGGAGCTAGAAATGAGCAGTTCTTC.

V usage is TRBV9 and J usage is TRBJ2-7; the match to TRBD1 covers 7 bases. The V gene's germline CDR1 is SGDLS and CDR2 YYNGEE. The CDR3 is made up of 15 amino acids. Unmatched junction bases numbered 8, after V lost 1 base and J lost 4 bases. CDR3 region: CASSVRQGVQYEQYF. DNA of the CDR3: TGTGCCAGCAGCGTAAGGCAGGGGGTCCAGTACGAGCAGTACTTC.

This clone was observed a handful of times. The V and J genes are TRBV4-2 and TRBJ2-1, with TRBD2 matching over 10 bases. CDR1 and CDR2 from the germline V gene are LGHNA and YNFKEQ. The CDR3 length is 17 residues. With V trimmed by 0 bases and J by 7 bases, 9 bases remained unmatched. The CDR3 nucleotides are TGTGCCAGCAGCCAAGAAATCCCGTCTAGCGGGAGAAATGAGCAGTTCTTC. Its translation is CASSQEIPSSGRNEQFF.

Here the CDR3 reads CASSRATGDYGYTF. The CDR3 DNA is TGTGCCAGCAGCCGGGCAACAGGTGACTATGGCTACACCTTC. The chain carries TRBV4-2 and TRBJ1-2, with a possible D match to TRBD1 (5 bases). Germline V gene data show CDR1 as LGHNA and CDR2 as YNFKEQ. This CDR3 comprises 14 residues. V was clipped by 4 bases and J by 3 bases, with 12 bases between them.

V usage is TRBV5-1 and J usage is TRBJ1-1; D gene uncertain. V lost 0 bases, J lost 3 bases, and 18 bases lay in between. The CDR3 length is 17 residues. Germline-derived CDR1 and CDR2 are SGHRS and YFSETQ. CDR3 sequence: CASSLDYRTMRDTEAFF. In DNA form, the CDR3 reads TGCGCCAGCAGCTTGGATTATAGGACTATGAGGGACACTGAAGCTTTCTTT.

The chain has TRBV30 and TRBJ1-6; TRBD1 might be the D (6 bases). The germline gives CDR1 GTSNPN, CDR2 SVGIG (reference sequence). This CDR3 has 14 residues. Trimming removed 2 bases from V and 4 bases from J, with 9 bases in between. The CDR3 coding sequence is TGTGCCTGGAGTATAGGACAGTATAATTCACCCCTCCACTTT. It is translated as CAWSIGQYNSPLHF.

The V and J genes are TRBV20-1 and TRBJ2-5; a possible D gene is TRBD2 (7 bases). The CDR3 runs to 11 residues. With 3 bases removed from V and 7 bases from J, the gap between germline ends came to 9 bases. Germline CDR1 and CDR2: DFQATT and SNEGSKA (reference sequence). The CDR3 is CSASRGGTQYF. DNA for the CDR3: TGCAGTGCTAGTAGGGGGGGGACCCAGTACTTC.

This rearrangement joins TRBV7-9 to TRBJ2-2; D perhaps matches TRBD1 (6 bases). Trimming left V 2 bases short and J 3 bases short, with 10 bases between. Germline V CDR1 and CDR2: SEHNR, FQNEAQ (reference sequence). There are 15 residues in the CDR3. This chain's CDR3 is CASSLQGYDTGELFF. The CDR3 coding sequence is TGTGCCAGCAGCTTACAGGGGTACGACACCGGGGAGCTGTTTTTT.

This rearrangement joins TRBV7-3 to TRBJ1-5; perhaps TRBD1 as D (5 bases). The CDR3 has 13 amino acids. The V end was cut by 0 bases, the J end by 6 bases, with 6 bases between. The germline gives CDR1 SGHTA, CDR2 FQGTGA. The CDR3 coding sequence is TGTGCCAGCAGCTTAACGGGGGGTCAGCCCCAGCATTTT. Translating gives CASSLTGGQPQHF.

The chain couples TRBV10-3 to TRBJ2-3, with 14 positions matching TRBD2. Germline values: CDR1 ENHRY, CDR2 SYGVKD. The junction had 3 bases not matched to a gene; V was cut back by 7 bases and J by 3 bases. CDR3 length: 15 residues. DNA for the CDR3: TGTGCCATCACCGGGACTAGCGGGAGTACAGATACGCAGTATTTT. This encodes CAITGTSGSTDTQYF.

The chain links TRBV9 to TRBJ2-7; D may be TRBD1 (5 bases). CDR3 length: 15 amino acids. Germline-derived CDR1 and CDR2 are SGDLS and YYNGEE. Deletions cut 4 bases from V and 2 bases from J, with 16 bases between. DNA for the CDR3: TGTGCCAGCAGCCCTCCCCCTGGGGCGGCCTACGAGCAGTACTTC. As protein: CASSPPPGAAYEQYF.

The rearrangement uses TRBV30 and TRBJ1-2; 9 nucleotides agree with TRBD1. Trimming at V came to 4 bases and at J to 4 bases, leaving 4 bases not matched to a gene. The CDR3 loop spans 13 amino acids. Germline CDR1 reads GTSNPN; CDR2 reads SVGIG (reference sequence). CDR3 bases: TGTGCCTGGACTTCGGACAGGGGCTATGGCTACACCTTC. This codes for CAWTSDRGYGYTF.

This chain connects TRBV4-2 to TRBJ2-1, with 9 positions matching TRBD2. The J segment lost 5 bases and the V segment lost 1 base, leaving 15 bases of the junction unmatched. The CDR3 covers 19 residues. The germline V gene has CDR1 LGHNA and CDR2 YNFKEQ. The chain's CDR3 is CASSQARASGTGVNNEQFF. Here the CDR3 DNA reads TGTGCCAGCAGCCAAGCGAGGGCTAGCGGGACGGGGGTAAACAATGAGCAGTTCTTC.

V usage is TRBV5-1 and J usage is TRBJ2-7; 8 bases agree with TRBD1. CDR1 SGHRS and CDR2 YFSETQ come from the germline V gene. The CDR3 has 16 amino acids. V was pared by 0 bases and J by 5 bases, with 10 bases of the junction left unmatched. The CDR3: CASSLAPGQVSDEQYF. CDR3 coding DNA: TGCGCCAGCAGCTTGGCTCCGGGACAGGTGTCTGACGAGCAGTACTTC. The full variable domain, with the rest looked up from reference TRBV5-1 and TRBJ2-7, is KAGVTQTPRYLIKTRGQQVTLSCSPISGHRSVSWYQQTPGQGLQFLFEYFSETQRNKGNFPGRFSGRQFSNSRSEMNVSTLELGDSALYLCASSLAPGQVSDEQYFGPGTRLTVT.

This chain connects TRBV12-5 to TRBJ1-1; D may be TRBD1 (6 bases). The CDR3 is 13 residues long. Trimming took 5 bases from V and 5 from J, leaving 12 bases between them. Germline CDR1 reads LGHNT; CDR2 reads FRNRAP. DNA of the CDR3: TGTGCTAGTGGTCCGGGCCAGGGGACTGAAGCTTTCTTT. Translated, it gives CASGPGQGTEAFF.

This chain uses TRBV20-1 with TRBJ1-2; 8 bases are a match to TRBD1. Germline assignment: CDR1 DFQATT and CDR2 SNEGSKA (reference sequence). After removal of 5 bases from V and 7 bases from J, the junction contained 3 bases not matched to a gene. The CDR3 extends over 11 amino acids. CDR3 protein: CSALDRGGYTF. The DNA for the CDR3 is TGCAGTGCTCTTGACAGGGGTGGCTACACCTTC.

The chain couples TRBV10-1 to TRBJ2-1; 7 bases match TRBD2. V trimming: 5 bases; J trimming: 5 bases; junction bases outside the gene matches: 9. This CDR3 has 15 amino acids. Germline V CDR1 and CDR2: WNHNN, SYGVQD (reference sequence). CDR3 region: CASSPGLGAHNEQFF. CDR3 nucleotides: TGCGCCAGCAGTCCTGGACTAGGCGCCCACAATGAGCAGTTCTTC.